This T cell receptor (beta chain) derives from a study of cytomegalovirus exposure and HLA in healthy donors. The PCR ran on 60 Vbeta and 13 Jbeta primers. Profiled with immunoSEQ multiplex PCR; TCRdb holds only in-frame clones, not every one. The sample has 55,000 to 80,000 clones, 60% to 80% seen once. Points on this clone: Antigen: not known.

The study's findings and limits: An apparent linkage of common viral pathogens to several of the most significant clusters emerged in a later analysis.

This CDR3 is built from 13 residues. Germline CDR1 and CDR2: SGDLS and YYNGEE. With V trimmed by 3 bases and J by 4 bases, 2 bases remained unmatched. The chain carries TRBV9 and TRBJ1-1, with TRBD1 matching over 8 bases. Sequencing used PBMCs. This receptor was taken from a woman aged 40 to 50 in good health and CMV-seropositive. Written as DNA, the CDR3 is TGTGCCAGCAGCGGGACAGGGTTCACTGAAGCTTTCTTT. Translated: CASSGTGFTEAFF.